Each of the 9 T cell receptor beta chains below was sequenced from the same sample in a study of T cell clonotyping in hematopoietic cell transplantation. TCRdb's copy holds only in-frame clones and misses some; the assay was immunoSEQ multiplex PCR. Among about 4,500 clones listed, around 85% were seen once. The starting material was peripheral blood mononuclear cells, obtained 180 days after allogeneic stem cell transplant. These receptors were obtained from a male patient aged 60-69 years who had an allogeneic stem cell transplant from an unrelated donor, so T cells may come from the graft donor. Some clones in this sample may be carry-over from other donors' samples.

This clone was picked up a small number of times. V and J are TRBV6-5 and TRBJ1-5, with D perhaps matching TRBD1 (5 bases). The V and J ends lost 4 bases and 6 bases respectively, with 19 bases between them. CDR3 length equals 16 residues. Per germline, CDR1 MNHEY and CDR2 SVGAGI. The CDR3 sequence is CASSSDGTGRGQPQHF. The DNA for the CDR3 is TGTGCCAGCAGTTCAGACGGGACGGGACGAGGTCAGCCCCAGCATTTT.

This clone was found once. The chain couples TRBV7-9 to TRBJ2-3; unclear D gene. V lost 5 bases and J 4 bases, leaving 10 bases between the germline ends. Germline CDR1 and CDR2: SEHNR and FQNEAQ (reference sequence). The CDR3 consists of 13 residues. The CDR3 is CASSPKGPDTQYF. The CDR3 coding sequence is TGTGCCAGCAGCCCAAAGGGTCCAGATACGCAGTATTTT.

The gene calls are TRBV10-3 and TRBJ2-1; 7 bases match TRBD2. V was clipped by 6 bases and J by 0 bases; unmatched bases: 5. CDR3 size: 15 residues. Germline CDR1 ENHRY, CDR2 SYGVKD. CDR3: CAIRRDYRSYNEQFF. The CDR3 coding sequence is TGTGCCATCAGACGGGACTATCGCTCCTACAATGAGCAGTTCTTC.

V is TRBV6-5 and J is TRBJ1-1; no definite D call. This CDR3 comprises 13 residues. Trimming left V 6 bases short and J 0 bases short, with 8 bases between. Germline CDR1 is MNHEY and CDR2 is SVGAGI. CDR3 in amino acids: CASRRVMNTEAFF. CDR3 bases: TGTGCCAGCAGGCGAGTGATGAACACTGAAGCTTTCTTT.

The genes are TRBV6-1 and TRBJ1-3; TRBD1 is a possible D gene (5 bases). The CDR3 contains 15 residues. Germline V lookup: CDR1 MNHNS, CDR2 SASEGT. V lost 4 bases and J lost 0, with 10 bases in between. Here the CDR3 DNA reads TGTGCCAGCAGTGTGGGACGGATCTCTGGAAACACCATATATTTT. It translates to CASSVGRISGNTIYF.

The V and J genes are TRBV5-6 and TRBJ2-6, with 11 positions matching TRBD1. Germline lookup yields CDR1 SGHDT and CDR2 YYEEEE. This CDR3 is built from 17 residues. Trimming cost V 4 bases and J 4 bases; bases outside gene matches: 7. CDR3 protein: CASSRTGGDSGANVLTF. The CDR3 DNA follows: TGTGCCAGCAGCAGGACAGGGGGCGATTCCGGGGCCAACGTCCTGACTTTC.

The chain is built from TRBV9 and TRBJ2-7; the match to TRBD2 covers 7 bases. CDR3 length equals 15 residues. The V and J ends lost 0 bases and 3 bases, in that order; junction bases with no gene match: 6. Per germline, CDR1 SGDLS and CDR2 YYNGEE. CDR3 sequence (DNA): TGTGCCAGCAGCGTAGGCGGGAGTGATTACTACGAGCAGTACTTC. It encodes CASSVGGSDYYEQYF.

This clone occurred once. The chain joins TRBV27 to TRBJ2-2; TRBD1 or TRBD2 may be the D gene (5 bases each). The CDR3 is made up of 14 amino acids. V was pared by 3 bases and J by 2 bases, with 7 bases between. The germline V gene has CDR1 MNHEY and CDR2 SMNVEV (reference sequence). This chain's CDR3 is CASSFGGNTGELFF. For the CDR3, the DNA is TGTGCCAGCAGTTTTGGGGGAAACACCGGGGAGCTGTTTTTT.

The chain has TRBV4-2 and TRBJ1-2; D possibly corresponds to TRBD1 (5 bases). This CDR3 comprises 16 residues. Germline CDR1 and CDR2: LGHNA and YNFKEQ. The ends were cut back, 8 bases at V and 2 bases at J, with 21 bases in the middle. The CDR3, as DNA: TGTGCCAGCCGCCCTGGGGGAGGGTCAGGGAACTATGGCTACACCTTC. Amino acids: CASRPGGGSGNYGYTF.